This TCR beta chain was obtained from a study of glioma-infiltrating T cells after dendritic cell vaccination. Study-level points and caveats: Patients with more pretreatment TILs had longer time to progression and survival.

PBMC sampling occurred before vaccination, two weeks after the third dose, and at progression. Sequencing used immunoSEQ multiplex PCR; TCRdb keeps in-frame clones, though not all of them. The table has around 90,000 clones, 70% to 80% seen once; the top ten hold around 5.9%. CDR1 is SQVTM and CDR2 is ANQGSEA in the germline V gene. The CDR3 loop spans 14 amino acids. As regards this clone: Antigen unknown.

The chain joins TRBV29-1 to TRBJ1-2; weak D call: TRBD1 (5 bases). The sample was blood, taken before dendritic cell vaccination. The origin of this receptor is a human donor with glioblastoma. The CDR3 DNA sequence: TGCGGGGCCCCCGTCCGTAAGGGGAGGATTGGCTACACCTTC. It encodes CGAPVRKGRIGYTF.